Sequencing of this TCR beta chain was carried out in a study of T-cell memory formation after mild COVID-19. On the study more broadly: Each donor largely had its own TCR clusters. The study, taken as a whole, reports: The SARS-CoV-2 specificity of second-wave clones reaching peak at day 37 remained unverified.

The V gene lost 6 bases and the J gene lost 5 bases, with 13 bases spanning the gap. This CDR3 spans 13 amino acids. TCR alpha and TCR beta cDNA libraries with sample barcodes and UMIs came from 5'RACE using constant-segment primers. TCRdb processed the 5' RACE reads anew with MiXCR; each CDR3 protein has one entry. The sample consists of about 360,000 distinct CDR3 sequences, approximately 15% of them appearing once. Comments on this clonotype: Its antigen is unidentified.

V and J are TRBV12-3 or TRBV12-4 and TRBJ1-2, with D tentatively TRBD1 (6 bases). This receptor was taken from a man between 18 and 29 years old who had mild COVID-19 (a few samples of this study predate the infection). Cell type and time point are not known. Sequences were obtained from PBMCs or a T cell subset sorted from them (not recorded which). CDR3: CASRGAGGYGYTF. The DNA for the CDR3 is TGTGCCAGCAGGGGGGCTGGGGGATATGGCTACACCTTC.